This is a list of T cell receptor beta chains from one sample in a study of response to subunit inactivated influenza vaccine. TCRdb re-derived calls from the RT-PCR reads in MiXCR, one entry per CDR3 protein. This table holds more than 250,000 distinct CDR3 sequences, just over 20% found once. The sample here was PBMCs from blood, taken less than 22 months after vaccination. Receptors were obtained from a man in his fifties or sixties who received an inactivated influenza vaccine. Both conserved end residues are part of each CDR3. Each record gives: V gene, CDR3 length, D gene, clone size, J gene, CDR3 protein, CDR3 DNA. The D gene is left open where the match is weak. The size of a clone is reported for some rows only, either as once, few or many, or as a class for expanded clones.

>TRBV6-1|15|TRBD1|few|TRBJ1-5
CASSQGQGLNQPQHF
TGTGCCAGCAGTCAGGGACAGGGCCTTAATCAGCCCCAGCATTTT
>TRBV7-6|11|TRBD1|-|TRBJ1-3
CASSQGDTIYF
TGTGCCAGCAGCCAGGGGGACACCATATATTTT
>TRBV3-1|14|-|-|TRBJ1-3
CASSQAPPGNTIYF
TGTGCCAGCAGCCAAGCCCCTCCCGGAAACACCATATATTTT
>TRBV6-2/TRBV6-3|17|-|-|TRBJ2-1
CASSYQTRRSSYNEQFF
TGTGCCAGCAGTTACCAGACTAGACGAAGCTCCTACAATGAGCAGTTCTTC
>TRBV13|14|TRBD1|many|TRBJ1-1
CASSNRDRNTEAFF
TGTGCCAGCAGCAACCGGGACAGGAACACTGAAGCTTTCTTT
>TRBV6-1|16|TRBD1|many|TRBJ1-2
CASSGGNRGFNYGYTF
TGTGCCAGCAGTGGGGGTAACAGGGGGTTTAACTATGGCTACACCTTC
>TRBV4-1|16|-|-|TRBJ1-3
CASSQDRVSSGNTIYF
TGCGCCAGCAGCCAAGATCGGGTGAGCTCTGGAAACACCATATATTTT
>TRBV3-1|13|-|few|TRBJ1-6
CASSPSWDSPLHF
TGTGCCAGCAGCCCGTCGTGGGATTCACCCCTCCACTTT
>TRBV27|17|-|few|TRBJ2-1
CASSLRTPGNRPNEQFF
TGTGCCAGCAGTTTACGAACCCCGGGAAATAGGCCCAATGAGCAGTTCTTC
>TRBV7-8|15|-|-|TRBJ2-7
CASSLVAGRTYEQYF
TGTGCCAGCAGCTTAGTCGCAGGGAGGACCTACGAGCAGTACTTC
>TRBV2|11|-|many|TRBJ1-2
CASTLAVGYTF
TGTGCCAGCACGCTCGCCGTTGGCTACACCTTC
>TRBV5-1|16|-|-|TRBJ2-1
CASSVGTTTSYNEQFF
TGCGCCAGCAGCGTAGGGACAACCACATCCTACAATGAGCAGTTCTTC
>TRBV6-5|14|TRBD1|many|TRBJ1-1
CASSYSDRDTEAFF
TGTGCCAGCAGTTATTCCGACAGGGACACTGAAGCTTTCTTT
>TRBV5-1|13|-|many|TRBJ2-5
CASSLDTQETQYF
TGCGCCAGCAGCTTGGACACCCAAGAGACCCAGTACTTC
>TRBV19|16|-|few|TRBJ1-5
CASSEWNRVSNQPQHF
TGTGCCAGTAGTGAATGGAACAGGGTTAGCAATCAGCCCCAGCATTTT
>TRBV9|16|TRBD1|once|TRBJ1-3
CASSAFGQASGNTIYF
TGTGCCAGCAGCGCCTTCGGACAGGCCTCTGGAAACACCATATATTTT
>TRBV20-1|13|-|-|TRBJ2-1
CSARGQGSDEQFF
TGCAGTGCTAGGGGTCAGGGCAGCGATGAGCAGTTCTTC